A single sample is the source of the 25 T cell receptor beta chains below, sequenced in a study of CD4 T cells in relation to SARS-CoV-2 and coronaviruses. The unexposed donors gave CD4+ T cells in about 2010-2019, prior to COVID-19. CD4+ T cells were isolated from the cells after more than 8 days of culture. These receptors have no known antigen. Sequencing was performed with immunoSEQ multiplex PCR; in TCRdb, only in-frame clones are kept and a portion is missing. This sample has fewer than 15,000 clones, with approximately 82% found just once. The sequenced material came from CD4+ T cells from PBMCs, cultured in vitro. The receptor source for this set is a human donor in good health.

The chain uses TRBV3-1 (or the pseudogene TRBV3-2) and TRBJ2-4; no reliable D call. This CDR3 is 15 amino acids long. Germline V gene data show CDR1 as LGHDT and CDR2 as YNNKEL (reference sequence). V shed 1 base and J shed 0 bases, with 7 bases lying between them. CDR3 nucleotides: TGTGCCAGCAGCCAAGGGGGAATAGCCAAAAACATTCAGTACTTC. Residues: CASSQGGIAKNIQYF.

In its sample, this clone was seen a few times. The chain employs TRBV7-2 and TRBJ2-2; D unresolved. This CDR3 is built from 12 residues. Trimming shortened V by 5 bases and J by 1 base, and 2 bases separated the two germline ends. The germline V gene has CDR1 SGHTA and CDR2 FQGNSA. The CDR3 loop reads CASSRNTGELFF. In DNA form, the CDR3 reads TGTGCCAGCAGCCGGAACACCGGGGAGCTGTTTTTT. The whole variable domain, filled in from reference TRBV7-2 and TRBJ2-2, reads GAGVSQSPSNKVTEKGKDVELRCDPISGHTALYWYRQSLGQGLEFLIYFQGNSAPDKSGLPSDRFSAERTGGSVSTLTIQRTQQEDSAVYLCASSRNTGELFFGEGSRLTVL.

The gene calls are TRBV9 and TRBJ1-1, with D possibly matching TRBD1 (5 bases). The ends were cut back, 0 bases at V and 7 bases at J, with 16 bases in the middle. Germline lookup yields CDR1 SGDLS and CDR2 YYNGEE. This CDR3 spans 15 amino acids. The CDR3 nucleotides are TGTGCCAGCAGCGTAGATGAGTTTGGAAGGGGTGAAGCTTTCTTT. The encoded protein is CASSVDEFGRGEAFF.

This chain connects TRBV4-1 to TRBJ2-5, with D perhaps TRBD1 or TRBD2 (6 bases each). CDR1 is MGHRA, CDR2 YSYEKL, per germline. CDR3 length equals 15 residues. V lost 4 bases and J lost 2, with 14 bases in between. CDR3 sequence: CASSRPGGRQETQYF. CDR3 nucleotide sequence: TGCGCCAGCAGCCGCCCTGGGGGGCGTCAAGAGACCCAGTACTTC.

The rearrangement links TRBV19 to TRBJ2-6; 8 bases are shared with TRBD1. Trimming took 6 bases from V and 2 from J; bases not matched to a gene: 3. The germline V gene has CDR1 LNHDA and CDR2 SQIVND (reference sequence). CDR3 size: 15 residues. In DNA, the CDR3 is TGTGCCAGTAGCCAGACAGGGGCTGGGGCCAACGTCCTGACTTTC. The encoded protein is CASSQTGAGANVLTF.

V gene TRBV5-1 combines with J gene TRBJ2-1, with 10 bases matching TRBD2. Trimming cost V 5 bases and J 1 base; bases outside gene matches: 12. This CDR3 has 18 amino acids. Looked up from germline, CDR1 is SGHRS and CDR2 is YFSETQ. The CDR3: CASSRAASGSSSYNEQFF. In DNA form, the CDR3 reads TGCGCCAGCAGTCGCGCGGCTAGCGGGAGTTCGTCCTACAATGAGCAGTTCTTC.

The chain recombines TRBV12-3 or TRBV12-4 with TRBJ1-2, with D possibly TRBD1 on 6 matching bases. Trimming took off 5 bases at V and 4 bases at J, with 11 bases between the two ends. The CDR3 runs to 13 residues. CDR3 bases: TGTGCCAGCAGTCTAACAGGGAGCTATGGCTACACCTTC. Protein product: CASSLTGSYGYTF.

The V call is TRBV20-1, the J call TRBJ2-5, with D unresolved. Trimming removed 4 bases at V and 5 bases at J, with 5 bases between. This CDR3 spans 10 amino acids. Germline lookup yields CDR1 DFQATT and CDR2 SNEGSKA (reference sequence). CDR3 loop: CSAKRETQYF. The CDR3 nucleotides read TGCAGTGCTAAGAGGGAGACCCAGTACTTC.

This clone appeared once. J is TRBJ2-5 and V is TRBV4-2; D perhaps matches TRBD1 (8 bases). Trimming pared 0 bases from V and 5 bases from J, leaving 19 bases between. Germline CDR1 and CDR2: LGHNA and YNFKEQ. The CDR3 sequence is 17 residues long. In DNA form, the CDR3 reads TGTGCCAGCAGCCAAGAGGGGGCAGGGGGCGGGGGTGAGACCCAGTACTTC. The encoded protein is CASSQEGAGGGGETQYF.

The chain combines TRBV7-2 with TRBJ2-7, with D possibly being TRBD2 (7 bases). CDR3 length: 14 residues. V was clipped by 2 bases and J by 4 bases, with 12 bases between them. Germline V gene lookup returns CDR1 SGHTA and CDR2 FQGNSA. The CDR3 coding sequence is TGTGCCAGCAGCTTAAGCGGGACATTGTACGAGCAGTACTTC. Encoded protein: CASSLSGTLYEQYF.

This clone was seen once. The V and J genes are TRBV15 and TRBJ1-1; 9 bases match TRBD1. Trimming took 5 bases from V and 10 from J; bases not matched to a gene: 8. Looked up from germline, CDR1 is LNHNV and CDR2 is YYDKDF (reference sequence). CDR3 length: 13 amino acids. The CDR3 DNA sequence: TGTGCCACCAGCGGCGACAGGGGGGATAGAGCTTTCTTT. This gives the protein CATSGDRGDRAFF.

V and J are TRBV15 and TRBJ1-4; the match to TRBD1 covers 10 bases. Trimming at V came to 5 bases and at J to 10 bases, leaving 7 bases not matched to a gene. Germline V CDR1 and CDR2: LNHNV, YYDKDF (reference sequence). The CDR3 runs to 14 residues. This CDR3 is CATSSDRGLGKLFF. CDR3 sequence (DNA): TGTGCCACCAGCTCAGACAGGGGGCTCGGAAAACTGTTTTTT.

The table lists this clone with a few counts. The chain carries TRBV18 and TRBJ2-3; no clear D gene. Trimming pared 6 bases from V and 2 bases from J, leaving 12 bases between. CDR3 length equals 14 residues. CDR1 and CDR2 from the germline V gene are KGHSH and LQKENI. The CDR3 nucleotides read TGTGCCAGCTCGCCGACTGGTACCACAGATACGCAGTATTTT. This translates into CASSPTGTTDTQYF.

This chain uses TRBV29-1 with TRBJ2-1; D remains ambiguous. Germline lookup yields CDR1 SQVTM and CDR2 ANQGSEA. V lost 5 bases, J lost 4 bases, and 6 bases lay in between. CDR3 length equals 11 residues. CDR3 loop: CSVYTYNEQFF. The CDR3 DNA is TGCAGCGTTTATACGTACAATGAGCAGTTCTTC.

This rearrangement joins TRBV5-1 to TRBJ2-5; D tentatively reads TRBD1 or TRBD2 (5 bases each). The CDR3 has 13 residues. The V end lost 9 bases, the J end lost 4 bases, and 16 bases lay between the germline ends. Germline V gives CDR1 SGHRS, CDR2 YFSETQ. DNA for the CDR3: TGCGCCACCAGGGTAGACCTAGCAGAGACCCAGTACTTC. Residues: CATRVDLAETQYF.

The gene calls are TRBV2 and TRBJ1-5; a possible D gene is TRBD1 (6 bases). The ends were cut back, 5 bases at V and 1 base at J, with 15 bases in the middle. The CDR3 extends over 16 amino acids. The germline gives CDR1 SNHLY, CDR2 FYNNEI. The CDR3 sequence: CASSQQGGRSNQPQHF. CDR3 DNA sequence: TGTGCCAGCAGTCAACAGGGAGGTAGAAGCAATCAGCCCCAGCATTTT. The full variable domain, its missing parts supplied by reference TRBV2 and TRBJ1-5, is EPEVTQTPSHQVTQMGQEVILRCVPISNHLYFYWYRQILGQKVEFLVSFYNNEISEKSEIFDDQFSVERPDGSNFTLKIRSTKLEDSAMYFCASSQQGGRSNQPQHFGDGTRLSIL.

In this sample, this clone turned up once. V gene TRBV12-3 or TRBV12-4 combines with J gene TRBJ1-2; the D gene is possibly TRBD1 (6 bases). V lost 8 bases and J lost 3, with 13 bases in between. This CDR3 spans 13 amino acids. The CDR3 DNA reads as TGTGCCAGCCGCGGCTGGGGGCACTATGGCTACACCTTC. As protein: CASRGWGHYGYTF.

This clone was picked up a small number of times. The chain couples TRBV19 to TRBJ1-1, with D possibly being TRBD1 (5 bases). V was trimmed by 1 base and J by 5 bases, leaving 11 bases between them. CDR1 and CDR2 from the germline V gene are LNHDA and SQIVND (reference sequence). The CDR3 contains 14 residues. The CDR3: CASSIAAGSTEAFF. The CDR3 region has the DNA TGTGCCAGTAGTATAGCGGCAGGGTCGACTGAAGCTTTCTTT.

The chain links TRBV2 to TRBJ2-3; TRBD2 might be the D (10 bases). Trimming cost V 6 bases and J 3 bases, with 22 bases left between them. The CDR3 is made up of 17 amino acids. The V gene's germline CDR1 is SNHLY and CDR2 FYNNEI. The DNA for the CDR3 is TGTGCCAGCAGGAGGCCAACTAGCGGGACAGGGACAGATACGCAGTATTTT. Amino acid sequence: CASRRPTSGTGTDTQYF.

V gene TRBV2 combines with J gene TRBJ1-1; tentative D call: TRBD1 (6 bases). This CDR3 has 14 amino acids. Germline CDR1 is SNHLY and CDR2 is FYNNEI. Trimming shortened V by 6 bases and J by 1 base, and 12 bases separated the two germline ends. In DNA form, the CDR3 reads TGTGCCAGCAGAAACAGGGTCCGGAACACTGAAGCTTTCTTT. This gives the protein CASRNRVRNTEAFF.

This clone has only a few counts. The chain recombines TRBV4-1 with TRBJ2-2, with TRBD2 matching 10 bases. Unmatched junction bases numbered 6, after V lost 1 base and J lost 7 bases. This CDR3 has 16 amino acids. CDR1 and CDR2 (germline): MGHRA, YSYEKL. CDR3 sequence (DNA): TGCGCCAGCAGCCAAGCTAGCGGGAGTTTGGACGGGGAGCTGTTTTTT. This gives the protein CASSQASGSLDGELFF.

J is TRBJ1-2 and V is TRBV5-1; TRBD1 is a possible D gene (6 bases). Germline loops: CDR1 SGHRS, CDR2 YFSETQ. Deletions cut 0 bases from V and 4 bases from J, with 10 bases between. The CDR3 spans 14 residues. Here the CDR3 DNA reads TGCGCCAGCAGCTTGGAACAGGGACGCTATGGCTACACCTTC. Translating gives CASSLEQGRYGYTF.

The V call is TRBV20-1, the J call TRBJ1-4; no definite D call. This CDR3 comprises 11 residues. Germline V CDR1 and CDR2: DFQATT, SNEGSKA (reference sequence). V was trimmed by 4 bases and J by 8 bases, leaving 8 bases between them. DNA of the CDR3: TGCAGTGCTAATCGACCGGAAAAACTGTTTTTT. Amino acid sequence: CSANRPEKLFF.

The CDR3 is CASTDRGLEQFF. The DNA for the CDR3 is TGTGCCAGTACGGACAGGGGGCTTGAGCAGTTCTTC. The rearrangement uses TRBV19 and TRBJ2-1; TRBD1 aligns across 11 bases. With 7 bases clipped from V and 9 bases from J, the junction kept 2 bases outside the gene matches. The CDR3 is made up of 12 amino acids. Germline CDR1 is LNHDA and CDR2 is SQIVND (reference sequence).

V usage is TRBV7-8 and J usage is TRBJ2-7, with 10 positions matching TRBD2. CDR1 and CDR2 (germline): SGHVS, FQNEAQ. There are 14 residues in the CDR3. V lost 5 bases to trimming and J lost 3 bases; unmatched junction nucleotides: 4. CDR3: CASSTRTSGYEQYF. The CDR3 region has the DNA TGTGCCAGCAGCACAAGGACTAGCGGCTACGAGCAGTACTTC.